The sequence of this TCR beta chain was determined in a study of cytomegalovirus exposure and HLA in healthy donors (dated by TCRdb to 2016 to 2017). Some background on the complete study: According to an earlier analysis of 587 of the donors, about 179 million T cells yielded 90 million to 130 million unique TCR beta sequences and 250 to 350 Gb of sequence data. The study aimed to test whether cataloging public T cell receptors could reveal signatures of past pathogen exposure. High-throughput TCR immunosequencing, statistical association of individual TCRs with disease status, and machine learning were combined to predict cytomegalovirus infection status. Besides the first cohort of 500 to 700 subjects, a separate validation cohort made up of 120 different subjects was used. About 320 gigabases of sequencing data and around 87 million unique TCR sequences were included in an early release covering several hundred HLA-typed donors. Every repertoire in the discovery cohort had been generated on one and the same sequencing platform. Using immunosequencing, the study profiled T cell repertoires from about 610 subjects and related those repertoires to cytomegalovirus serostatus. In a later analysis, previously published TCR beta repertoires from more than 500 donors were re-analyzed and high-resolution HLA genotyping was added so that TCR occurrence patterns could be studied. An earlier analysis of fewer than 700 of the donors applied high-throughput TCR beta sequencing to assess whether each TCR beta V gene segment acted as functional or pseudogenic. Four or five DR-DQ haplotypes were handled as single units for association and clustering because linkage in the cohort was strong. Donor age, sex, ethnicity and CMV serostatus were compiled alongside the repertoire data. Of the roughly 410 genotyped donors, roughly 76% were placed in the genetic ancestry cluster associated with self-reported Caucasian donors. In the later analysis, no new phenotypic data were used to find candidate immune exposures; instead, reliance was placed on TCR beta sequences and their occurrence across donors. HLA typing included class I and class II loci at four-digit resolution. Typing coverage differed by locus: A, B, C, DRB1 and DQB1 were typed in about 629-630 donors, DQA1 in approximately 520, DPA1 in 600 to 610, and DPB1 in approximately 450. A later genetic analysis took genome-wide SNP genotypes for about three fifths of the 666 donors and used that subset as a discovery cohort. On average, roughly 240,000 unique TCR beta nucleotide sequences were sequenced per donor among 300 to 500 genotyped donors of the cohort, with roughly 18% of those sequences being non-productive. General findings and caveats noted by the study authors: Because HLA typing was unavailable for some donors at each locus, only the typed subset was used in association tests. A few of the identified cytomegalovirus-associated TCR beta chains were confirmed in vitro to be specific for cytomegalovirus antigens. In this cohort, only TCR beta chains were sequenced, and detectable features were limited by the absence of alpha or paired-chain data. At a false discovery rate of 0.05, a later analysis linked around 17,000 TCR beta sequences to specific HLA alleles. A later analysis found that most CMV-associated TCR beta chains appeared HLA-restricted, with HLA associations seemingly driven largely by CMV exposure. Assigning TCR associations to individual alleles was difficult when HLA alleles, especially DR and DQ, strongly co-occurred. Compared with the 666-donor mean, donors in an Asian-associated ancestry cluster had fewer N-insertions in productive TCRs, according to a later genetic analysis. A cluster of highly shared sequence variants was judged likely to be a technical artifact of the sequencing pipeline. In a later analysis, several top co-occurrence clusters were reported to appear linked to parvovirus B19, influenza, CMV and Epstein-Barr virus. In both the original and validation cohorts, the classifier was reported to diagnose cytomegalovirus status with high specificity and sensitivity. In a later analysis, HLA-associated TCR beta chains showed more clonal expansion and lower generation probabilities than non-associated chains that were equally common. It was suggested by the authors that the approach could potentially be generalized to other disease states and immunological phenotypes. Broadly in line with IMGT annotations, most TCR beta V segments showed up in productive rearrangements about 87% or about 30% of the time in an earlier analysis of about 500 of the donors. A later genetic analysis associated a missense DCLRE1C variant with V-gene and J-gene trimming of TCR beta chains, and an independent cohort replicated the association. Presence/absence analyses assumed roughly uniform sequencing depth across donors, an assumption that may not hold. Because counts were too low, 15 or so rarely observed V segments, including chromosome 9 orphons, were excluded from the earlier analysis of roughly 580 of the donors. While some public TCRs were present in many individuals, most TCR sequences turned up only very rarely across donors. Correlated functional status among segregating V segments might reflect linkage disequilibrium, but an unknown experimental factor could not be ruled out. A further reported finding was that TCR beta sequences accurately predicted the HLA-A and HLA-B alleles for most subjects in the first cohort. In the study, around 150 TCR beta chains were listed as associated with cytomegalovirus. For the cohort, immune exposure information was limited to CMV serostatus. According to a later analysis, TCR association rates differed among HLA loci, with DRB1 alleles showing the most associated TCRs and HLA-C alleles showing the fewest.

Library generation was performed with the immunoSEQ multiplex PCR assay. For the multiplex PCR, a mixture combining 60 forward primers for TCR Vbeta segments and 13 reverse primers for TCR Jbeta segments was used. The CDR3 region of rearranged TCR beta genes was amplified from genomic DNA by a multiplex PCR assay. The Illumina HiSeq System was used to sequence the amplified TCR beta libraries as 87-base-pair reads. The authors processed their data as follows. Across the 640 or so repertoires, a later analysis counted 80 million or so unique TCR beta chains, 9 million to 14 million of which were shared by at least two donors. A nearest-neighbor algorithm error-corrected the raw reads and collapsed the reads into unique sequences, merging closely related sequences to remove PCR and sequencing errors. V, D and J gene segments were assigned by aligning CDR3 sequences to IMGT reference sequences. Each retained sequence needed at least a six-nucleotide match to both a V gene segment and a J gene segment. A rearrangement was called productive if the CDR3 had no stop codons and remained in frame with V and J, and every other rearrangement was called non-productive. Following IMGT convention, CDR3 was defined as the stretch from the second conserved V-encoded cysteine to the conserved J-encoded phenylalanine. The earlier analysis of more than 450 of the donors excluded sequences that lacked an unambiguous match to a single V gene segment. An earlier analysis of several hundred of the donors called V segments functional above 56.7% productive rearrangements and segregating when the between-donor standard deviation exceeded 5%. A statistical classification framework was developed to diagnose cytomegalovirus status using the catalog of TCR beta chain sequences. V and J gene assignment, in a later analysis, came from comparing TCR nucleotide sequences with IMGT/GENE-DB human TR gene sequences. A later analysis assigned CDR3 sequences and most-parsimonious VDJ recombination scenarios with the TCRdist pipeline. A later analysis defined each TCR beta chain by its CDR3 amino acid sequence plus V-gene family, and excluded reads lacking a unique V-gene family. As a way to deal with suspected cross-contamination and a sequencing artifact, a later analysis dropped roughly 600 nucleotide sequences that were highly shared and had low generation probability. In a later analysis, a clonal expansion index was calculated for each public chain from normalized within-repertoire ranks of inferred template counts. A later analysis computed generation probabilities with a VDJ recombination model fitted to out-of-frame rearrangements, and checked the results against IGoR. In a later analysis, hypergeometric tests were used to score TCR-TCR, TCR-HLA and TCR-CMV co-occurrence, with a repertoire-size bias correction applied to TCR pairs. To estimate false discovery rates, a later analysis permuted the HLA or CMV assignments 20 times. In a later analysis, co-occurring TCRs were grouped using DBSCAN, and TCRdist sequence similarity was added for clustering within HLA-allele-positive subsets. For co-occurrence clustering, repertoires with fewer than 30,000 or more than 120,000 public chains were excluded, along with four to six repertoires with anomalous nucleotide sharing. TCRdb mirrors the immuneACCESS table, restricted to in-frame sequences. Some clones are absent from its copies; in checked studies, under half trace to an unresolved V gene, and the reason for the others is unknown. V and J calls and clone size are copied from that table; D and trimming were computed from the DNA. For this sample, the table gives 110,000 to 150,000 clones. The ten largest clonotypes hold about 0.96% of the sample.

The cohort was made up of 650 to 700 healthy bone marrow donors. All cohort members were sampled while nominally healthy, although unrecorded immune exposures were likely present. The donor tested CMV seronegative and was one of the 352 seronegative cohort members. A peripheral blood sample was provided by each donor, and peripheral blood mononuclear cells were used for TCR beta sequencing. Genomic DNA extraction from the blood cell samples was performed with the Qiagen DNeasy Blood Extraction Kit. A word on this clone: The clone's antigen remains unknown.

The specimen was PBMCs. The receptor's source is a male donor in good health and CMV-seronegative.

The CDR3: CAWTGTGIEKLFF. The bases are TGTGCCTGGACCGGGACAGGAATTGAAAAACTGTTTTTT. The chain employs TRBV30 and TRBJ1-4; 8 central bases correspond to TRBD1. The germline V and J ends show losses of 4 bases and 7 bases respectively, and no gene match explains 5 bases of the junction. Via the germline V gene (reference sequence), CDR1 is GTSNPN and CDR2 SVGIG. The CDR3 numbers 13 residues from cysteine through phenylalanine. The kept DNA is CDR3 alone, 39 bases in frame from the first base.